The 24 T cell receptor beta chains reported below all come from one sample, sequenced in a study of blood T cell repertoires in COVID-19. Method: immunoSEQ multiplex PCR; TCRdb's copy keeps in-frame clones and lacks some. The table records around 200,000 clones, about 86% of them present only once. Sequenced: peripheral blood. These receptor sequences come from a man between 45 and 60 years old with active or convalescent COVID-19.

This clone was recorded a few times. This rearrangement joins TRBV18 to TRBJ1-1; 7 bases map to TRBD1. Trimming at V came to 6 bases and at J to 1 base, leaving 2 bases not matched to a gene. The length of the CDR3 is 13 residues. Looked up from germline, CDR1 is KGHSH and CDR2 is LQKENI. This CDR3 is CASSRTGNTEAFF. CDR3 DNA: TGTGCCAGCTCGCGGACAGGGAACACTGAAGCTTTCTTT. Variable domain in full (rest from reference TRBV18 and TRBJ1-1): NAGVMQNPRHLVRRRGQEARLRCSPMKGHSHVYWYRQLPEEGLKFMVYLQKENIIDESGMPKERFSAEFPKEGPSILRIQQVVRGDSAAYFCASSRTGNTEAFFGQGTRLTVV.

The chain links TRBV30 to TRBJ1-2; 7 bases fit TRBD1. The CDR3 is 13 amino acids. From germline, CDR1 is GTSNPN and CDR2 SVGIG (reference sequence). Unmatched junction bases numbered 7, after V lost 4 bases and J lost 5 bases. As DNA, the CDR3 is TGTGCCTGGAAGCGAGGGGGCGCATATGGCTACACCTTC. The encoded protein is CAWKRGGAYGYTF.

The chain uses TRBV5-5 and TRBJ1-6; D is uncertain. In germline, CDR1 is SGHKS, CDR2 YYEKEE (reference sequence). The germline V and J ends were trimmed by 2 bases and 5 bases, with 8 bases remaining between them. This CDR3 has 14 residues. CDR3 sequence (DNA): TGTGCCAGCAGCTTTGGCGGGAATAATTCACCCCTCCACTTT. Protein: CASSFGGNNSPLHF. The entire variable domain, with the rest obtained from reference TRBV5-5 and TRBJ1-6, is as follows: DAGVTQSPTHLIKTRGQQVTLRCSPISGHKSVSWYQQVLGQGPQFIFQYYEKEERGRGNFPDRFSARQFPNYSSELNVNALLLGDSALYLCASSFGGNNSPLHFGNGTRLTVT.

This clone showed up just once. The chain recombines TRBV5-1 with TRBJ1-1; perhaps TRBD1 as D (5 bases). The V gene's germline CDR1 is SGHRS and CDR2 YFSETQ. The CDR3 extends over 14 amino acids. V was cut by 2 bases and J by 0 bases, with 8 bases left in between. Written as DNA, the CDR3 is TGCGCCAGCAGCTTAGGGGCCGTGAACACTGAAGCTTTCTTT. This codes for CASSLGAVNTEAFF.

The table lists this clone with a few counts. The CDR3 region is CASSQDTSNEKLFF. CDR3 nucleotides: TGCGCCAGCAGCCAGGACACTTCTAATGAAAAACTGTTTTTT. The J gene is TRBJ1-4, the V gene TRBV4-3, with D perhaps matching TRBD1 (5 bases). The germline gives CDR1 LGHNA, CDR2 YSLEER. The CDR3 is 14 residues long. Between the trimmed V and J ends, which lost 3 bases and 3 bases, there was a span of 8 bases.

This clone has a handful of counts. The CDR3 spells CASSPIPPGGELFF. In nucleotides, the CDR3 is TGTGCCAGCAGCCCAATCCCTCCGGGCGGGGAGCTGTTTTTT. The genes are TRBV6-2 or TRBV6-3 and TRBJ2-2; D is uncertain. V lost 6 bases and J lost 7, with 15 bases in between. The CDR3 spans 14 residues. Germline CDR1 is MNHEY and CDR2 is SVGEGT.

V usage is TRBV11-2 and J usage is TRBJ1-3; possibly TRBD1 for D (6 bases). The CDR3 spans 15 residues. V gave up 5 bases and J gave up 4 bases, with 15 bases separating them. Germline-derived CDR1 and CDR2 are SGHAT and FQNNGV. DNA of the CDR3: TGTGCCAGCAGCCCGCAGGGGTCTTCGGGAAACACCATATATTTT. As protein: CASSPQGSSGNTIYF.

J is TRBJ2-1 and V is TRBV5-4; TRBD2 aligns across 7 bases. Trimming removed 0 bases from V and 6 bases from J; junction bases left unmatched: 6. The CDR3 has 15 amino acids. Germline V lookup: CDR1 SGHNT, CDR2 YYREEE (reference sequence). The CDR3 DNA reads TGTGCCAGCAGCTTGGATGGCGGGGGACTCAATGAGCAGTTCTTC. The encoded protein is CASSLDGGGLNEQFF.

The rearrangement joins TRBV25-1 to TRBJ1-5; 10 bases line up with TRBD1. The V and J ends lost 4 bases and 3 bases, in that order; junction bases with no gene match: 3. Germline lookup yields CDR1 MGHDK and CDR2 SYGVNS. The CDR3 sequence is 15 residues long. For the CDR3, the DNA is TGTGCCAGCAGTGGGACAGGGGGAACCAATCAGCCCCAGCATTTT. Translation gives CASSGTGGTNQPQHF. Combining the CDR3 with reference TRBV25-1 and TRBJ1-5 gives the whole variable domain EADIYQTPRYLVIGTGKKITLECSQTMGHDKMYWYQQDPGMELHLIHYSYGVNSTEKGDLSSESTVSRIRTEHFPLTLESARPSHTSQYLCASSGTGGTNQPQHFGDGTRLSIL.

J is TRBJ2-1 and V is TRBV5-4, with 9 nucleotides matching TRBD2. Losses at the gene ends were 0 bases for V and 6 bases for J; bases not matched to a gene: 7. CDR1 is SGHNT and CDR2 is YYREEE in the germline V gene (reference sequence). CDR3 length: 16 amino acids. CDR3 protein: CASSLEGLAGPNEQFF. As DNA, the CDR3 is TGTGCCAGCAGCTTGGAAGGGCTAGCGGGGCCCAATGAGCAGTTCTTC.

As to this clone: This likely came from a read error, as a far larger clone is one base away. CDR3 in amino acids: CASSQQGNTIYF. The CDR3 bases are TGTGCCAGCAGCCAACAGGGAAACACCATATATTTT. This chain links TRBV7-8 with TRBJ1-3; D unclear. Per germline, CDR1 SGHVS and CDR2 FQNEAQ. Trimming pared 5 bases from V and 4 bases from J, leaving 6 bases between. The CDR3 is made up of 12 amino acids.

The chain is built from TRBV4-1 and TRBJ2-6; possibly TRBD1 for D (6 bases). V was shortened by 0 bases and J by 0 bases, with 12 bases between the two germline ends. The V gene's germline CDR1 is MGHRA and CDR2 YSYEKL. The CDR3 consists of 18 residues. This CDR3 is CASSQEGTTSSGANVLTF. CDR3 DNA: TGCGCCAGCAGCCAAGAAGGGACAACTAGCTCTGGGGCCAACGTCCTGACTTTC.

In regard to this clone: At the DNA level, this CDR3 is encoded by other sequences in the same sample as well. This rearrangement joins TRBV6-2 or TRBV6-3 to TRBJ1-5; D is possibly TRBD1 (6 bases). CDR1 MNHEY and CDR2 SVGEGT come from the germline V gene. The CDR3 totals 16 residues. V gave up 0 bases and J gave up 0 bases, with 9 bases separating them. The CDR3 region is CASSYSRTDSNQPQHF. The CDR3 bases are TGTGCCAGCAGTTACTCCAGGACAGATAGCAATCAGCCCCAGCATTTT.

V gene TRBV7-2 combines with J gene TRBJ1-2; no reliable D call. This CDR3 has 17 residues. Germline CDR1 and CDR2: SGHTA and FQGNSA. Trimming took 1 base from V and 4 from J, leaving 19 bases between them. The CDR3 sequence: CASSLVGRLGASYGYTF. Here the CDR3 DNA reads TGTGCCAGCAGCTTAGTTGGAAGGCTGGGAGCCTCCTATGGCTACACCTTC.

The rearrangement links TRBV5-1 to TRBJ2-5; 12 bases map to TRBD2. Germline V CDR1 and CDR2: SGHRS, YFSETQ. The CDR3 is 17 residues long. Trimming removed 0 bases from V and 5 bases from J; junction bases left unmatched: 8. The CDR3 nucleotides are TGCGCCAGCAGCTTGGACGCTAGCGGGGGGGCCTCGGAGACCCAGTACTTC. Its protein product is CASSLDASGGASETQYF. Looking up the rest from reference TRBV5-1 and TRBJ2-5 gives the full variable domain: KAGVTQTPRYLIKTRGQQVTLSCSPISGHRSVSWYQQTPGQGLQFLFEYFSETQRNKGNFPGRFSGRQFSNSRSEMNVSTLELGDSALYLCASSLDASGGASETQYFGPGTRLLVL.

CDR3 DNA: TGTGCCAGCCGGGGGGAGCGGAACACTGAAGCTTTCTTT. It specifies CASRGERNTEAFF. The V call is TRBV2, the J call TRBJ1-1, with D tentatively TRBD1 (5 bases). The CDR3 totals 13 residues. Germline CDR1 is SNHLY and CDR2 is FYNNEI. V lost 8 bases, J lost 1 base, and 11 bases lay in between.

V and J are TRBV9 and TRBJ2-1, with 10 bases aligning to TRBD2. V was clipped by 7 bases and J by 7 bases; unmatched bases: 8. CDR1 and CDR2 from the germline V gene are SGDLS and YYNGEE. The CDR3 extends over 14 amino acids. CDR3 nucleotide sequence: TGTGCCAGCGGCCTCAGCGGGGGGGGTAATGAGCAGTTCTTC. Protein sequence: CASGLSGGGNEQFF.

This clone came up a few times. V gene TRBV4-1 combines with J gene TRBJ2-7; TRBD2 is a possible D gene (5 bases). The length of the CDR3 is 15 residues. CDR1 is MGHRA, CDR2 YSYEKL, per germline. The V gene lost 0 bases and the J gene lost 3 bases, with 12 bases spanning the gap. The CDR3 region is CASSQERGSFYEQYF. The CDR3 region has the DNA TGCGCCAGCAGCCAAGAACGCGGGTCCTTCTACGAGCAGTACTTC.

Here the CDR3 reads CASTATGVMGGYTF. Written as DNA, the CDR3 is TGTGCCAGTACCGCGACAGGGGTAATGGGAGGCTACACCTTC. The V gene is TRBV19, the J gene TRBJ1-2; TRBD1 matches 8 bases. There are 14 residues in the CDR3. J gave up 8 bases and V 7 bases, and 12 bases lay outside the gene matches. Germline values: CDR1 LNHDA, CDR2 SQIVND (reference sequence).

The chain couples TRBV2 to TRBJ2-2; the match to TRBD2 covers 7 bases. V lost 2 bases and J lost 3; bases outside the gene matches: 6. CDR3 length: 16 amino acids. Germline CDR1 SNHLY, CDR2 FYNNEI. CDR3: CASSELGGGYTGELFF. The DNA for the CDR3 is TGTGCCAGCAGTGAACTGGGCGGGGGTTACACCGGGGAGCTGTTTTTT.

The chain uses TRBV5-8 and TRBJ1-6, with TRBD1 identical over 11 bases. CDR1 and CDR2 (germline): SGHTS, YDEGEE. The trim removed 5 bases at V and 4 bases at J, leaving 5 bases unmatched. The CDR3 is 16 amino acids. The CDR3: CASRAGTGGYNSPLHF. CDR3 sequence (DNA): TGTGCCAGCAGGGCCGGGACAGGGGGATATAATTCACCCCTCCACTTT.

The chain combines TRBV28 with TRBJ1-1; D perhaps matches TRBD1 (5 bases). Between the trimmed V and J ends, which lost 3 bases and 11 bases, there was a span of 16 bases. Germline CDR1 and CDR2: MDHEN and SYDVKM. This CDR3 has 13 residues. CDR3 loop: CASSLGLPRMAFF. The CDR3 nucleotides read TGTGCCAGCAGTTTGGGACTTCCCCGGATGGCTTTCTTT.

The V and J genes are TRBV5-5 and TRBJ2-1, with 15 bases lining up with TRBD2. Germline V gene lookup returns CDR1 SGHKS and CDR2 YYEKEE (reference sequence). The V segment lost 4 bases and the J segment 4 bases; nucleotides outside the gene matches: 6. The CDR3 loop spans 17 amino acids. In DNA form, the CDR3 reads TGTGCCAGCAGCCAACCGGGACTAGCGGGGGGATACAATGAGCAGTTCTTC. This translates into CASSQPGLAGGYNEQFF.

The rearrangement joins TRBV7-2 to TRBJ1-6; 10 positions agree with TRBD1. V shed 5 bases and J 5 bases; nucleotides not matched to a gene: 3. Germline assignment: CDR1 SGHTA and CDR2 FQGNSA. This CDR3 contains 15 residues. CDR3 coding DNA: TGTGCCAGCAGCCCGGACAGGGGGGATAATTCACCCCTCCACTTT. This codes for CASSPDRGDNSPLHF.